The 20 T cell receptor beta chains below were found in one sample sequenced in a study of cytomegalovirus exposure and HLA in healthy donors. Generated by immunoSEQ multiplex PCR, the TCRdb table keeps only in-frame clones and is missing some. Here the sample spans around 240,000 clones, around 90% being singletons. The sample was PBMCs. These receptors were obtained from a woman between 18 and 29 years old in good health and CMV-seronegative.

V usage is TRBV9 and J usage is TRBJ1-1; possible D gene TRBD1, 5 bases. V gave up 4 bases and J gave up 0 bases, with 10 bases separating them. CDR1 is SGDLS, CDR2 YYNGEE, per germline. CDR3 length: 14 amino acids. The CDR3 spells CASSLRALNTEAFF. In DNA form, the CDR3 reads TGTGCCAGCAGCCTCAGGGCTCTGAACACTGAAGCTTTCTTT.

The chain is built from TRBV28 and TRBJ1-1; maybe TRBD1 (5 bases). The V and J ends lost 2 bases and 5 bases respectively, with 12 bases between them. CDR3 size: 14 residues. From germline, CDR1 is MDHEN and CDR2 SYDVKM. This CDR3 reads CASSLTPGSTEAFF. The CDR3, as DNA: TGTGCCAGCAGTTTAACTCCAGGGTCAACTGAAGCTTTCTTT. Full variable domain (outside the CDR3, taken from reference TRBV28 and TRBJ1-1): DVKVTQSSRYLVKRTGEKVFLECVQDMDHENMFWYRQDPGLGLRLIYFSYDVKMKEKGDIPEGYSVSREKKERFSLILESASTNQTSMYLCASSLTPGSTEAFFGQGTRLTVV.

The chain has TRBV7-9 and TRBJ1-1; maybe TRBD1 (5 bases). V gave up 2 bases and J gave up 0 bases, with 13 bases separating them. This CDR3 comprises 16 residues. The germline gives CDR1 SEHNR, CDR2 FQNEAQ (reference sequence). The CDR3 DNA sequence: TGTGCCAGCAGCTTAAGTGGGCGGGGGATGAACACTGAAGCTTTCTTT. This sequence encodes CASSLSGRGMNTEAFF. The variable domain in full, completed from reference TRBV7-9 and TRBJ1-1, reads DTGVSQNPRHKITKRGQNVTFRCDPISEHNRLYWYRQTLGQGPEFLTYFQNEAQLEKSRLLSDRFSAERPKGSFSTLEIQRTEQGDSAMYLCASSLSGRGMNTEAFFGQGTRLTVV.

The rearrangement uses TRBV4-3 and TRBJ1-4; D gene ambiguous. The germline V and J ends were trimmed by 1 base and 3 bases, with 12 bases remaining between them. Germline V lookup: CDR1 LGHNA, CDR2 YSLEER. The CDR3 contains 16 residues. In DNA form, the CDR3 reads TGCGCCAGCAGCCAAGGACTAGCAGGAGCTAATGAAAAACTGTTTTTT. It codes for CASSQGLAGANEKLFF.

The chain couples TRBV6-1 to TRBJ1-6; D uncertain. This CDR3 contains 14 residues. Trimming cost V 4 bases and J 0 bases, with 4 bases left between them. The germline V gene has CDR1 MNHNS and CDR2 SASEGT. CDR3 protein: CASSASSYNSPLHF. The CDR3 DNA sequence: TGTGCCAGCAGTGCCAGCTCCTATAATTCACCCCTCCACTTT.

J is TRBJ2-2 and V is TRBV2; perhaps TRBD1 as D (6 bases). V was shortened by 4 bases and J by 0 bases, with 15 bases between the two germline ends. The CDR3 totals 17 residues. Germline loops: CDR1 SNHLY, CDR2 FYNNEI. In nucleotides, the CDR3 is TGTGCCAGCAGTGCTAGGGACACCCTACCGAACACCGGGGAGCTGTTTTTT. Its translation is CASSARDTLPNTGELFF.

V is TRBV5-6 and J is TRBJ1-1; 7 positions agree with TRBD1. The CDR3 is made up of 13 amino acids. V trimming: 5 bases; J trimming: 7 bases; junction bases outside the gene matches: 8. Looked up from germline, CDR1 is SGHDT and CDR2 is YYEEEE. The CDR3 here is CASSFETGREAFF. The CDR3 DNA follows: TGTGCCAGCAGTTTCGAGACAGGGCGTGAAGCTTTCTTT.

The gene calls are TRBV28 and TRBJ2-7, with D perhaps matching TRBD2 (5 bases). Per germline, CDR1 MDHEN and CDR2 SYDVKM. V lost 2 bases, J lost 2 bases, and 13 bases lay in between. CDR3 length: 15 residues. The CDR3 sequence is CASSLRSGRAYEQYF. CDR3 in DNA: TGTGCCAGCAGTTTAAGATCTGGGAGAGCCTACGAGCAGTACTTC.

The chain links TRBV18 to TRBJ1-2, with D tentatively TRBD1 (5 bases). Germline CDR1 and CDR2: KGHSH and LQKENI. V lost 4 bases to trimming and J lost 4 bases, with 13 bases between them. The CDR3 length is 14 residues. This chain's CDR3 is CASSRQNIIYGYTF. The DNA of the CDR3 is TGTGCCAGCTCACGACAGAATATAATCTATGGCTACACCTTC.

V and J are TRBV28 and TRBJ1-2, with TRBD1 matching 8 bases. The ends lost 10 bases at V and 2 bases at J; junction bases unmatched: 6. This CDR3 is built from 13 residues. Germline V CDR1 and CDR2: MDHEN, SYDVKM. DNA of the CDR3: TGTGCCACTGACAGGGGAGGAAACTATGGCTACACCTTC. Translation gives CATDRGGNYGYTF.

This clone was detected once. The genes are TRBV2 and TRBJ2-2; TRBD1 might be the D (5 bases). The CDR3 is 13 amino acids. V dropped 5 bases and J dropped 5 bases, with 9 bases sitting between them. Per the germline V gene, CDR1 is SNHLY and CDR2 is FYNNEI. This CDR3 reads CASSQQETGELFF. The DNA of the CDR3 is TGTGCCAGCAGTCAACAGGAAACCGGGGAGCTGTTTTTT.

DNA of the CDR3: TGTGCCAGTAACCGGGGGGCAGACACAGATACGCAGTATTTT. This gives the protein CASNRGADTDTQYF. V and J are TRBV19 and TRBJ2-3, with D possibly being TRBD2 (7 bases). Germline V CDR1 and CDR2: LNHDA, SQIVND (reference sequence). Trimming removed 7 bases at V and 2 bases at J, with 13 bases between. There are 14 residues in the CDR3.

The V call is TRBV27, the J call TRBJ2-2; maybe TRBD1 (6 bases). CDR3 length: 14 amino acids. V shed 6 bases and J shed 1 base, with 9 bases lying between them. CDR1 and CDR2 from the germline V gene are MNHEY and SMNVEV (reference sequence). The CDR3 protein is CASRQGMNTGELFF. The CDR3 DNA sequence: TGTGCCAGCAGACAGGGAATGAACACCGGGGAGCTGTTTTTT.

This clone was seen once. This chain uses TRBV28 with TRBJ1-2, with a possible D match to TRBD1 (6 bases). Trimming removed 6 bases at V and 7 bases at J, with 15 bases between. The CDR3 covers 13 residues. The germline CDR1 and CDR2 sequences are MDHEN and SYDVKM. For the CDR3, the DNA is TGTGCCAGCAGACCCGGGACAAGACCTGGCTACACCTTC. It encodes CASRPGTRPGYTF.

The J gene is TRBJ2-5, the V gene TRBV28; D might be TRBD2 (6 bases). Germline CDR1 reads MDHEN; CDR2 reads SYDVKM. V lost 3 bases, J lost 2 bases, and 13 bases lay in between. This CDR3 contains 15 residues. The CDR3 sequence: CASSLGGDFQETQYF. In DNA form, the CDR3 reads TGTGCCAGCAGTTTGGGCGGGGATTTTCAAGAGACCCAGTACTTC.

This clone appeared a single time. The CDR3 is CASSSGGSGNTIYF. The DNA of the CDR3 is TGTGCCAGCAGCTCGGGGGGCTCTGGAAACACCATATATTTT. The V and J genes are TRBV7-9 and TRBJ1-3, with a tentative D call TRBD1 (5 bases). V was trimmed by 4 bases and J by 0 bases, leaving 7 bases between them. CDR3 length: 14 amino acids. In germline, CDR1 is SEHNR, CDR2 FQNEAQ (reference sequence).

The gene calls are TRBV25-1 and TRBJ1-5; TRBD1 agrees at 7 bases. The CDR3 consists of 13 residues. Trimming at V came to 8 bases and at J to 3 bases, leaving 4 bases not matched to a gene. The germline gives CDR1 MGHDK, CDR2 SYGVNS. CDR3 loop: CASQGGNNQPQHF. The CDR3 nucleotides read TGTGCCAGCCAGGGGGGAAACAATCAGCCCCAGCATTTT.

V usage is TRBV5-4 and J usage is TRBJ2-1; the D gene is possibly TRBD2 (6 bases). The CDR3 has 16 amino acids. Germline loops: CDR1 SGHNT, CDR2 YYREEE (reference sequence). V was cut by 4 bases and J by 1 base, with 15 bases left in between. CDR3 loop: CASSTGTERSYNEQFF. The CDR3 region has the DNA TGTGCCAGCAGCACCGGGACTGAACGATCCTACAATGAGCAGTTCTTC.

The chain recombines TRBV5-1 with TRBJ1-1; D remains ambiguous. Trimming took 0 bases from V and 5 from J, leaving 8 bases between them. CDR3 length: 13 amino acids. CDR1 and CDR2 (germline): SGHRS, YFSETQ. The CDR3 sequence: CASSLGGGTEAFF. DNA for the CDR3: TGCGCCAGCAGCTTGGGGGGAGGTACTGAAGCTTTCTTT.

The rearrangement links TRBV29-1 to TRBJ2-7, with 8 bases matching TRBD1. Germline CDR1 and CDR2: SQVTM and ANQGSEA. V was pared by 7 bases and J by 4 bases, with 6 bases of the junction left unmatched. The CDR3 is made up of 12 amino acids. CDR3 sequence (DNA): TGCAGCGCTGAGACAGGGGAGTACGAGCAGTACTTC. It encodes CSAETGEYEQYF.